This entry features one T cell receptor beta chain sequence. Its antigen is unknown. V lost 8 bases and J lost 4; bases outside the gene matches: 8. Germline lookup yields CDR1 SNHLY and CDR2 FYNNEI. The length of the CDR3 is 15 residues. This sample is part of a study of T cell repertoires in cytomegalovirus infection. TCRdb passed the reads through MiXCR, listing each CDR3 protein once. The sample yields roughly 920,000 distinct CDR3 sequences, 31% seen once. The receptor was isolated from a human donor in good health (CMV status not recorded). Some clones in this sample may be carry-over from other donors' samples. This chain uses TRBV2 with TRBJ1-6; TRBD1 aligns across 7 bases. The starting material was cultured CD8+ T cells from PBMCs, obtained from culture after CMV antigen stimulation. The CDR3 sequence is CASGAGGEYNSPLHF. The CDR3 DNA reads as TGTGCCAGCGGGGCAGGGGGAGAGTATAATTCACCCCTCCACTTT.